This T cell receptor (beta chain) was sequenced for a study of regulatory T cells in long-lasting Graves disease. With iRepertoire HTBI primers and Arm-PCR of CDR3 regions, TCR beta libraries were built. TCRdb re-analysed the multiplex PCR reads in MiXCR, keeping a single row per CDR3 protein. The sample gives hundreds of thousands of distinct CDR3 sequences, about 20% of which show up once; 10% to 15% is in the top ten. Time point described: persistent/refractory GD, antithyroid drugs over 5 years with positive TRAb. After RNA was extracted from PBMCs, the TCR library was made from it. The V gene's germline CDR1 is SGHVS and CDR2 FQNEAQ. This CDR3 comprises 15 residues. V was pared by 4 bases and J by 1 base, with 13 bases between.

The chain employs TRBV7-8 and TRBJ2-5; perhaps D is TRBD1 or TRBD2 (5 bases each). The sequence came from a female donor with Graves disease. Here the sequenced sample was peripheral blood mononuclear cells (PBMCs), taken when the disease was refractory, from a patient treated with antithyroid drugs. The CDR3 region has the DNA TGTGCCAGCAGCTCCAGGGTTGGGGGCCAAGAGACCCAGTACTTC. Its protein product is CASSSRVGGQETQYF. The full variable domain, rest sourced from reference TRBV7-8 and TRBJ2-5, is GAGVSQSPRYKVAKRGQDVALRCDPISGHVSLFWYQQALGQGPEFLTYFQNEAQLDKSGLPSDRFFAERPEGSVSTLKIQRTQQEDSAVYLCASSSRVGGQETQYFGPGTRLLVL.